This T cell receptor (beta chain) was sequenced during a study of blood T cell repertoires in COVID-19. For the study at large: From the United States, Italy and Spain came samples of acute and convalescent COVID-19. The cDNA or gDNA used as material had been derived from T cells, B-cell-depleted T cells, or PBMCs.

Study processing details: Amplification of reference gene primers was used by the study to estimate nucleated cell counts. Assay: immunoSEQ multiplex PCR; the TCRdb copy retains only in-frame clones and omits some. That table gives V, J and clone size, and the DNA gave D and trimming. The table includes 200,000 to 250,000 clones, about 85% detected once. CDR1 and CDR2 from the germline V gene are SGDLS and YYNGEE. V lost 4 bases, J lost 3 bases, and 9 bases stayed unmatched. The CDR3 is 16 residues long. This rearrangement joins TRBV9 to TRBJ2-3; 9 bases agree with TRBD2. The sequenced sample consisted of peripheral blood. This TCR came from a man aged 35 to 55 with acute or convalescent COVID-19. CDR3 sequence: CASSSPAGGQTDTQYF. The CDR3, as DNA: TGTGCCAGCAGCTCCCCGGCGGGGGGGCAAACAGATACGCAGTATTTT. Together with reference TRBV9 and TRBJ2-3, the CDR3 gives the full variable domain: DSGVTQTPKHLITATGQRVTLRCSPRSGDLSVYWYQQSLDQGLQFLIQYYNGEERAKGNILERFSAQQFPDLHSELNLSSLELGDSALYFCASSSPAGGQTDTQYFGPGTRLTVL.